This passage covers 23 T cell receptor beta chains from one sample sequenced in a study of PD-1 blockade in classical Hodgkin lymphoma. Every patient relapsed after autologous stem cell transplantation, and brentuximab vedotin exposure varied. Some clones are missing from TCRdb's copy, which holds only in-frame ones; the method was immunoSEQ multiplex PCR. The table has 100,000 to 130,000 clones, 80% to 90% seen once. Sequencing used peripheral blood mononuclear cells (PBMCs), obtained before the second cycle of nivolumab. These receptors were taken from a human donor with classical Hodgkin lymphoma.

This clone was observed a handful of times. The chain employs TRBV15 and TRBJ1-2, with 8 bases lining up with TRBD1. Per germline, CDR1 LNHNV and CDR2 YYDKDF (reference sequence). The CDR3 covers 13 residues. After removal of 4 bases from V and 8 bases from J, the junction contained 6 bases not matched to a gene. The CDR3 region has the DNA TGTGCCACCAGCATTAGGACAGGGCAAGGCTACACCTTC. Protein sequence: CATSIRTGQGYTF. The variable domain in full, completed from reference TRBV15 and TRBJ1-2, reads DAMVIQNPRYQVTQFGKPVTLSCSQTLNHNVMYWYQQKSSQAPKLLFHYYDKDFNNEADTPDNFQSRRPNTSFCFLDIRSPGLGDTAMYLCATSIRTGQGYTFGSGTRLTVV.

The genes are TRBV19 and TRBJ2-7; D is possibly TRBD1 (6 bases). V was cut by 2 bases and J by 2 bases, with 7 bases left in between. Germline-derived CDR1 and CDR2 are LNHDA and SQIVND (reference sequence). This CDR3 is 13 amino acids long. CDR3 sequence (DNA): TGTGCCAGTAGTATATCAGGGGCCTACGAGCAGTACTTC. It encodes CASSISGAYEQYF.

The chain carries TRBV2 and TRBJ1-1; TRBD1 aligns across 7 bases. V shed 2 bases and J 1 base; nucleotides not matched to a gene: 4. The germline V gene encodes CDR1 SNHLY and CDR2 FYNNEI. CDR3 length: 15 amino acids. DNA of the CDR3: TGTGCCAGCAGTGAACTTGGACAGGAGAACACTGAAGCTTTCTTT. Its translation: CASSELGQENTEAFF.

The sample holds a few counts of this clone. CDR3 sequence (DNA): TGTGCCAGCAGGGTTCAGGGGGGAGGCACTGAAGCTTTCTTT. This sequence encodes CASRVQGGGTEAFF. This sequence joins TRBV11-2 and TRBJ1-1; 7 positions match TRBD1. CDR3 length: 14 residues. Germline V lookup: CDR1 SGHAT, CDR2 FQNNGV. The junction had 8 bases not matched to a gene; V was cut back by 6 bases and J by 4 bases.

This clone turned up a few times. The rearrangement uses TRBV7-6 and TRBJ2-6; TRBD1 matches at 8 bases. This CDR3 has 18 amino acids. Trimming at V came to 1 base and at J to 0 bases, leaving 5 bases not matched to a gene. Looked up from germline, CDR1 is SGHVS and CDR2 is FNYEAQ. Here the CDR3 reads CASSLEPGGPSGANVLTF. The CDR3 nucleotides are TGTGCCAGCAGCTTAGAGCCAGGGGGCCCCTCTGGGGCCAACGTCCTGACTTTC.

The chain employs TRBV6-5 and TRBJ2-5; D unresolved. The CDR3 sequence is 12 residues long. Deletions cut 0 bases from V and 5 bases from J, with 4 bases between. Germline loops: CDR1 MNHEY, CDR2 SVGAGI. The CDR3 DNA follows: TGTGCCAGCAGTTACTCGACGGAGACCCAGTACTTC. Amino acid sequence: CASSYSTETQYF.

This sequence joins TRBV10-3 and TRBJ2-3; 8 nucleotides line up with TRBD1. In germline, CDR1 is ENHRY, CDR2 SYGVKD. With V trimmed by 2 bases and J by 4 bases, 5 bases remained unmatched. The CDR3 runs 15 residues. CDR3 residues: CAISEVETGADTQYF. The CDR3 DNA reads TGTGCCATCAGTGAGGTTGAGACAGGGGCAGATACGCAGTATTTT.

The J gene is TRBJ1-1, the V gene TRBV27; no reliable D call. The ends were cut back, 6 bases at V and 0 bases at J, with 11 bases in the middle. The CDR3 has 14 amino acids. The germline gives CDR1 MNHEY, CDR2 SMNVEV (reference sequence). The CDR3 nucleotides read TGTGCCAGCAGACCCCGGGCTATGAACACTGAAGCTTTCTTT. Its protein product is CASRPRAMNTEAFF.

This chain uses TRBV7-9 with TRBJ2-1; D not certain. Between the trimmed V and J ends, which lost 2 bases and 0 bases, there was a span of 17 bases. This CDR3 spans 18 amino acids. Germline CDR1 is SEHNR and CDR2 is FQNEAQ (reference sequence). The CDR3 DNA is TGTGCCAGCAGCTTATGGTTGGGAAGAATCGGCTCCTACAATGAGCAGTTCTTC. Translated, it gives CASSLWLGRIGSYNEQFF.

This chain links TRBV5-6 with TRBJ1-5; D possibly corresponds to TRBD1 (6 bases). From germline, CDR1 is SGHDT and CDR2 YYEEEE. This CDR3 is 14 amino acids long. V was cut by 0 bases and J by 7 bases, with 11 bases left in between. As DNA, the CDR3 is TGTGCCAGCAGCTTGGTGGGGGGCGGGCAGCCCCAGCATTTT. Translating it yields CASSLVGGGQPQHF.

J is TRBJ1-5 and V is TRBV5-5; D may be TRBD1 (6 bases). V was clipped by 1 base and J by 6 bases, with 17 bases between them. CDR3 length: 16 amino acids. From germline, CDR1 is SGHKS and CDR2 YYEKEE (reference sequence). CDR3 sequence reads: CASSLLGAKVGQPQHF. The CDR3 DNA sequence: TGTGCCAGCAGCTTGTTGGGGGCGAAGGTGGGTCAGCCCCAGCATTTT.

The chain has TRBV9 and TRBJ1-4; D gene unclear. The CDR3 covers 17 residues. CDR1 and CDR2 (germline): SGDLS, YYNGEE. V lost 0 bases, J lost 0 bases, and 12 bases lay in between. CDR3 nucleotide sequence: TGTGCCAGCAGCGTAGGGGTGGCAGGTGCAACTAATGAAAAACTGTTTTTT. Protein sequence: CASSVGVAGATNEKLFF.

The chain uses TRBV27 and TRBJ2-7; 8 nucleotides line up with TRBD2. From germline, CDR1 is MNHEY and CDR2 SMNVEV (reference sequence). There are 17 residues in the CDR3. Unmatched junction bases numbered 14, after V lost 5 bases and J lost 2 bases. This chain's CDR3 is CASSPLPFSGAAYEQYF. The CDR3 bases are TGTGCCAGCAGTCCGCTACCATTTAGCGGGGCAGCCTACGAGCAGTACTTC.

In its sample, this clone was seen once. The J gene is TRBJ1-2, the V gene TRBV19; TRBD1 is a possible D gene (5 bases). Trimming took off 5 bases at V and 4 bases at J, with 14 bases between the two ends. The germline gives CDR1 LNHDA, CDR2 SQIVND (reference sequence). The CDR3 runs to 14 residues. CDR3 DNA sequence: TGTGCCAGTAGTCCAACGGGACCGACCTATGGCTACACCTTC. It specifies CASSPTGPTYGYTF. Full variable domain (rest looked up from reference TRBV19 and TRBJ1-2): DGGITQSPKYLFRKEGQNVTLSCEQNLNHDAMYWYRQDPGQGLRLIYYSQIVNDFQKGDIAEGYSVSREKKESFPLTVTSAQKNPTAFYLCASSPTGPTYGYTFGSGTRLTVV.

V and J are TRBV4-3 and TRBJ2-3; perhaps TRBD2 as D (5 bases). The V gene's germline CDR1 is LGHNA and CDR2 YSLEER. This CDR3 spans 16 amino acids. The V end lost 0 bases, the J end lost 3 bases, and 13 bases lay between the germline ends. CDR3 sequence: CASSQEQEGWTDTQYF. In DNA form, the CDR3 reads TGCGCCAGCAGCCAAGAGCAAGAGGGATGGACAGATACGCAGTATTTT.

The rearrangement uses TRBV11-2 and TRBJ2-5, with 7 nucleotides matching TRBD2. The CDR3 runs 16 residues. With 1 base clipped from V and 4 bases from J, the junction kept 9 bases outside the gene matches. Germline CDR1 reads SGHAT; CDR2 reads FQNNGV. CDR3 DNA sequence: TGTGCCAGCAGCTTAGTCTTGATCGGCGGGGGAGAGACCCAGTACTTC. It yields the protein CASSLVLIGGGETQYF.

This chain connects TRBV6-1 to TRBJ1-5, with a weak D call TRBD1 (5 bases). The CDR3 consists of 14 residues. V lost 2 bases and J lost 4, with 9 bases in between. CDR1 and CDR2 (germline): MNHNS, SASEGT. Written as DNA, the CDR3 is TGTGCCAGCAGTGAAACGGGGGGGAATCAGCCCCAGCATTTT. Its translation is CASSETGGNQPQHF.

In nucleotides, the CDR3 is TGTGCCTGGAGCTTAGGTCACCCGGGTCAGCCCCAGCATTTT. Amino acid sequence: CAWSLGHPGQPQHF. The V gene is TRBV30, the J gene TRBJ1-5; D remains ambiguous. The CDR3 is made up of 14 amino acids. V was cut by 3 bases and J by 6 bases, with 15 bases left in between. Germline V gene lookup returns CDR1 GTSNPN and CDR2 SVGIG (reference sequence).

This chain joins TRBV4-1 and TRBJ2-7, with 8 bases identical to TRBD2. The trim removed 2 bases at V and 4 bases at J, leaving 7 bases unmatched. The V gene's germline CDR1 is MGHRA and CDR2 YSYEKL. This CDR3 is built from 15 residues. The CDR3 here is CASSQSQREQYEQYF. The CDR3 bases are TGCGCCAGCAGCCAATCTCAGCGGGAGCAATACGAGCAGTACTTC.

V is TRBV10-1 and J is TRBJ1-2, with 8 nucleotides matching TRBD1. Trimming at V came to 3 bases and at J to 4 bases, leaving 4 bases not matched to a gene. Germline CDR1 is WNHNN and CDR2 is SYGVQD (reference sequence). The CDR3 loop spans 14 amino acids. CDR3 DNA: TGCGCCAGCAGTGACAACGACAGGGGCTATGGCTACACCTTC. Residues: CASSDNDRGYGYTF.

J is TRBJ2-2 and V is TRBV6-5; maybe TRBD1 (6 bases). Per germline, CDR1 MNHEY and CDR2 SVGAGI. V was trimmed by 0 bases and J by 8 bases, leaving 16 bases between them. CDR3 size: 16 residues. The CDR3: CASSYSGGPIRGELFF. Here the CDR3 DNA reads TGTGCCAGCAGTTACTCAGGGGGACCGATCCGGGGGGAGCTGTTTTTT.

A single count supports this clone. The chain links TRBV19 to TRBJ2-2; 12 positions agree with TRBD2. The CDR3 is 18 residues long. Trimming at V came to 4 bases and at J to 2 bases, leaving 8 bases not matched to a gene. Per germline, CDR1 LNHDA and CDR2 SQIVND (reference sequence). The CDR3 here is CASSTTSGSPINTGELFF. The CDR3 DNA reads TGTGCCAGTAGTACGACTAGCGGGAGCCCCATTAACACCGGGGAGCTGTTTTTT. Supplemented by reference TRBV19 and TRBJ2-2, the full variable domain reads DGGITQSPKYLFRKEGQNVTLSCEQNLNHDAMYWYRQDPGQGLRLIYYSQIVNDFQKGDIAEGYSVSREKKESFPLTVTSAQKNPTAFYLCASSTTSGSPINTGELFFGEGSRLTVL.

This clone was counted once. This chain's CDR3 is CASSKRTGVETQYF. CDR3 in DNA: TGCGCCAGCAGCAAAAGGACAGGGGTAGAGACCCAGTACTTC. The gene calls are TRBV5-1 and TRBJ2-5; the match to TRBD1 covers 9 bases. With V trimmed by 4 bases and J by 4 bases, 5 bases remained unmatched. CDR1 and CDR2 (germline): SGHRS, YFSETQ. The CDR3 is 14 amino acids.